This T cell receptor (beta chain) was retrieved from a study of memory CD4+ T cells and cytomegalovirus serostatus. On this clone itself: Its antigen is not known.

Notes on the study in general: About two fifths of the roughly 150 known CMV-associated TCRbeta sequences appeared in CD4+ memory.

Generated by immunoSEQ multiplex PCR, the TCRdb table keeps only in-frame clones and is missing some. The data contain tens of thousands of clones, about 78% of them singletons. The sort gate was single viable CD3+CD4+CD8-CD45RO+ cells for memory CD4+ T cells. Positive selection with CD4 microbeads enriched total CD4+ T cells. The CDR3 has 14 residues. CDR1 is SGHRS and CDR2 is YFSETQ in the germline V gene. The V end lost 0 bases, the J end lost 4 bases, and 9 bases lay between the germline ends. Sequencing was carried out using memory CD4+ T cells from blood. The receptor's source is an adult in good health and CMV-seropositive. The chain joins TRBV5-1 to TRBJ2-3; D perhaps matches TRBD1 (6 bases). In DNA, the CDR3 is TGCGCCAGCAGCTTGGCCAGGGGCCCAGATACGCAGTATTTT. It translates to CASSLARGPDTQYF. The variable domain in full, with the rest retrieved from reference TRBV5-1 and TRBJ2-3, is KAGVTQTPRYLIKTRGQQVTLSCSPISGHRSVSWYQQTPGQGLQFLFEYFSETQRNKGNFPGRFSGRQFSNSRSEMNVSTLELGDSALYLCASSLARGPDTQYFGPGTRLTVL.